This T cell receptor (beta chain) is drawn from a study of cytomegalovirus exposure and HLA in healthy donors. General study findings and limits: It was confirmed in vitro that three of the CMV-associated chains were specific for CMV antigens.

This clone was detected only a few times. Antigen: not known. Among the approximately 110 subjects of the validation cohort, separate from the roughly 600-subject first cohort, were the donors. Clones were read by immunoSEQ multiplex PCR, and TCRdb kept only the in-frame ones, dropping some. The top ten hold approximately 0.9% of the sample, which has a few hundred thousand clones, 88% seen once. The sample consisted of PBMCs. The receptor's source is a woman aged 18-29 years in good health and CMV-seronegative.

The CDR3 spells CSVGTGNYEQYF. In DNA, the CDR3 is TGCAGCGTTGGGACAGGGAACTACGAGCAGTACTTC. This rearrangement joins TRBV29-1 to TRBJ2-7, with 8 bases that match TRBD1. CDR1 and CDR2 from the germline V gene are SQVTM and ANQGSEA. CDR3 size: 12 residues. The J segment lost 3 bases and the V segment lost 4 bases, leaving 2 bases of the junction unmatched.